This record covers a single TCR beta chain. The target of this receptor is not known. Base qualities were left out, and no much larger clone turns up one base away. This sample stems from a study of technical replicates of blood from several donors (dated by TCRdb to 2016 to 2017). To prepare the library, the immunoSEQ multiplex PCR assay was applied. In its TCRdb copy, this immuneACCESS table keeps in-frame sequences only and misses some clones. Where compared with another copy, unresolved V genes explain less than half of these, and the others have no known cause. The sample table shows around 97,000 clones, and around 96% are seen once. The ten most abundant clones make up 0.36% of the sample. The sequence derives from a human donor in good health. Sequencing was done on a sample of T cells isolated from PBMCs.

The CDR3 has the sequence CASSRPGTSGRDHEQYF. The DNA sequence is TGTGCCAGCAGCCGTCCCGGGACTAGCGGGAGGGACCACGAGCAGTACTTC. The chain is encoded by TRBV7-9 joined to TRBJ2-7, with 16 middle bases fitting TRBD2. Measured from the cysteine to the phenylalanine, the CDR3 is 17 residues long. Only the CDR3 DNA stays, 51 bases, in frame from base 1. The germline V and J ends show losses of 5 bases and 5 bases respectively, and no gene match explains 9 bases of the junction. CDR1 and CDR2, looked up from the germline V gene (reference sequence), are SEHNR and FQNEAQ.